These T cell receptor beta chains were read from a single sample in a study of blood T cell repertoires in COVID-19. The protocol was immunoSEQ multiplex PCR, while the TCRdb copy is restricted to in-frame clones and leaves out a portion. The top ten hold approximately 40% of the sample, which has more than 120,000 clones, 75% to 90% seen once. The specimen sequenced was peripheral blood. The receptors were gathered from a man aged 50-59 years who had recovered from COVID-19. Both conserved end residues are part of each CDR3. Fields, in order: D gene, J gene, clone size, V gene, CDR3 length, CDR3 protein, CDR3 DNA. A D gene is named only where the DNA matches it firmly. Part of the rows lack a size; the others show once, few, many or a class for expanded clones.

d_call: NA; j_call: TRBJ1-1; clone_size: NA; v_call: TRBV15; cdr3_length: 12; cdr3_aa: CATKEEDTEAFF; cdr3_nt: TGTGCCACCAAGGAGGAGGACACTGAAGCTTTCTTT
d_call: NA; j_call: TRBJ1-5; clone_size: once; v_call: TRBV19; cdr3_length: 15; cdr3_aa: CASSRDKYSNQPQHF; cdr3_nt: TGTGCCAGTAGTAGGGACAAATATAGCAATCAGCCCCAGCATTTT
d_call: NA; j_call: TRBJ1-5; clone_size: NA; v_call: TRBV9; cdr3_length: 13; cdr3_aa: CASSLSGDQPQHF; cdr3_nt: TGTGCCAGCAGCCTCTCGGGAGATCAGCCCCAGCATTTT
d_call: TRBD2; j_call: TRBJ2-4; clone_size: NA; v_call: TRBV6-1; cdr3_length: 15; cdr3_aa: CASSESASGGAIQYF; cdr3_nt: TGTGCCAGCAGTGAATCCGCTAGCGGGGGGGCCATTCAGTACTTC
d_call: TRBD1; j_call: TRBJ1-5; clone_size: NA; v_call: TRBV6-1; cdr3_length: 16; cdr3_aa: CASSEPGTVSTRRRHF; cdr3_nt: TGTGCCAGCAGTGAACCCGGGACAGTCTCCACGCGACGGCGGCATTTT
d_call: TRBD1; j_call: TRBJ2-1; clone_size: NA; v_call: TRBV27; cdr3_length: 17; cdr3_aa: CASSYLGTGVKYNEQFF; cdr3_nt: TGTGCCAGCAGTTACCTAGGGACAGGGGTTAAATACAATGAGCAGTTCTTC
d_call: NA; j_call: TRBJ2-7; clone_size: NA; v_call: TRBV9; cdr3_length: 15; cdr3_aa: CASSLRQDSPYEQYF; cdr3_nt: TGTGCCAGCAGCCTAAGACAGGATTCCCCCTACGAGCAGTACTTC
d_call: TRBD1; j_call: TRBJ1-2; clone_size: NA; v_call: TRBV5-1; cdr3_length: 15; cdr3_aa: CASSFAQGATYGYTF; cdr3_nt: TGCGCCAGCAGCTTCGCGCAGGGGGCTACCTATGGCTACACCTTC
d_call: TRBD2; j_call: TRBJ2-5; clone_size: NA; v_call: TRBV2; cdr3_length: 14; cdr3_aa: CASSRTSGQETQYF; cdr3_nt: TGTGCCAGCAGTAGGACTAGCGGACAAGAGACCCAGTACTTC
d_call: TRBD1; j_call: TRBJ1-2; clone_size: NA; v_call: TRBV10-3; cdr3_length: 16; cdr3_aa: CAISESADRGNYGYTF; cdr3_nt: TGTGCCATCAGTGAGTCTGCGGACAGGGGTAACTATGGCTACACCTTC
d_call: NA; j_call: TRBJ2-7; clone_size: NA; v_call: TRBV2; cdr3_length: 13; cdr3_aa: CASHSGVDYEQYF; cdr3_nt: TGTGCCAGCCATTCAGGGGTTGACTACGAGCAGTACTTC
d_call: TRBD2; j_call: TRBJ2-1; clone_size: NA; v_call: TRBV19; cdr3_length: 16; cdr3_aa: CASSIDLRGGGDEQFF; cdr3_nt: TGTGCCAGTAGTATAGATCTGCGGGGGGGCGGAGATGAGCAGTTCTTC
d_call: TRBD2; j_call: TRBJ2-7; clone_size: NA; v_call: TRBV5-4; cdr3_length: 14; cdr3_aa: CASSLSRGGHEQYF; cdr3_nt: TGTGCCAGCAGCTTGTCACGGGGGGGGCACGAGCAGTACTTC
d_call: TRBD1; j_call: TRBJ2-1; clone_size: NA; v_call: TRBV15; cdr3_length: 17; cdr3_aa: CATSRLSSTGAYNEQFF; cdr3_nt: TGTGCCACCAGCAGATTATCATCAACAGGGGCCTACAATGAGCAGTTCTTC